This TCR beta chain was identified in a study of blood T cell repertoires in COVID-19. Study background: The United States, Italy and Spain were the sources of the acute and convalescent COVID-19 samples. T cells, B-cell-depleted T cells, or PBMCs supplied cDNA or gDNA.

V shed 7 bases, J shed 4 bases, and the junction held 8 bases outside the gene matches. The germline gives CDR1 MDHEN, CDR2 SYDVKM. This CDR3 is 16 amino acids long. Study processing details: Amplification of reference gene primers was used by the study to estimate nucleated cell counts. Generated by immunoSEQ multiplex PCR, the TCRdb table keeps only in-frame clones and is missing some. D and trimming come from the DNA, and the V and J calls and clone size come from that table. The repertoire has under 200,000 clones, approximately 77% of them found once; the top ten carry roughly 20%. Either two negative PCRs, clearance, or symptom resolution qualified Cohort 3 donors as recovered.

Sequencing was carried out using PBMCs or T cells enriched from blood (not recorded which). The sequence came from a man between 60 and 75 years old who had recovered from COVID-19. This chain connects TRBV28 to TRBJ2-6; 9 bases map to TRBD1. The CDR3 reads CASNVQGARGANVLTF. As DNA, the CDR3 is TGTGCCAGCAACGTACAGGGGGCGCGCGGGGCCAACGTCCTGACTTTC.